This TCR beta chain was sequenced in a study of human T cells and chemical hapten exposure. Study information: Patients, mostly women, had alopecia areata, alopecia totalis or alopecia universalis.

Regarding time point: patch test 1, 2 weeks after DPC sensitization. Treatment given: therapeutic diphenylcyclopropenone sensitization with weekly scalp DPC. Someone pulled total RNA out of unfractionated whole blood. The V end was cut by 4 bases, the J end by 0 bases, with 17 bases between. This CDR3 comprises 17 residues. TCRdb passed the RACE reads through MiXCR, listing each CDR3 protein once. Among 370,000 or so distinct CDR3 sequences listed, 4% to 5.5% were seen once. Whole-study results and caveats: Among expanded TCRs, significantly more large CDR3 similarity clusters formed than among controls. There was no change with DPC sensitization in TCRs above 1 in 1000 frequency.

The sample holds many counts of this clonotype. Antigen unknown. The sequenced sample was whole blood, obtained in connection with sensitization to the hapten diphenylcyclopropenone (DPC). The clonotype originates from a woman between 50 and 59 years old with alopecia areata. Some clones in this sample may be carry-over from other donors' samples. J is TRBJ2-3 and V is TRBV12-3 or TRBV12-4; perhaps TRBD1 as D (5 bases). In DNA form, the CDR3 reads TGTGCCAGCAGTTCCCCATCGACAGCCACTAGCACAGATACGCAGTATTTT. Its translation is CASSSPSTATSTDTQYF.